The sequence of this T cell receptor (beta chain) was determined in a study of blood T cell repertoires in COVID-19. Study context: Samples of COVID-19 (acute and convalescent) were obtained from the United States, Italy and Spain.

Patients in Seattle were enrolled during active infection, then followed longitudinally. The V end lost 5 bases, the J end lost 0 bases, and 16 bases lay between the germline ends. CDR3 size: 17 residues. Per germline, CDR1 MGHDK and CDR2 SYGVNS. In the source study's methods: Reference gene primer amplification gave nucleated cell count estimates. The data were produced by immunoSEQ multiplex PCR, yet TCRdb's version contains in-frame clones alone and is incomplete. V, J and clone size derive from that table, while D and trimming were established from the DNA sequence. The repertoire holds hundreds of thousands of clones, with approximately 92% as singletons.

The chain recombines TRBV25-1 with TRBJ1-4; no definite D call. Specimen: peripheral blood. This TCR came from a man younger than 30 with COVID-19, enrolled during active disease. The CDR3 sequence is CASSPNSGSATNEKLFF. The CDR3 region has the DNA TGTGCCAGCAGTCCCAATTCGGGTTCTGCAACTAATGAAAAACTGTTTTTT. Filled out from reference TRBV25-1 and TRBJ1-4, the complete variable domain reads EADIYQTPRYLVIGTGKKITLECSQTMGHDKMYWYQQDPGMELHLIHYSYGVNSTEKGDLSSESTVSRIRTEHFPLTLESARPSHTSQYLCASSPNSGSATNEKLFFGSGTQLSVL.